These 25 T cell receptor beta chains came from one sample sequenced in a study of CD8 T cells in Susac syndrome. When the RNA was reverse transcribed, random hexamers were used with an input of about 0.5 to 1 ug. From the immunoSEQ multiplex PCR reads, TCRdb called clonotypes with MiXCR, one entry per CDR3 protein. The data contain 85,000 to 130,000 distinct CDR3 sequences, 94% of them seen just once; the ten biggest clones take up 0.4% to 0.5%. Material: CD8+ T cells from PBMCs. The source of these receptors is a human donor with Susac syndrome.

CDR3 sequence reads: CATYLSPGHAYGYTF. The DNA of the CDR3 is TGTGCCACCTACTTGTCACCGGGACACGCCTATGGCTACACCTTC. The J gene is TRBJ1-2, the V gene TRBV24-1; tentative D call: TRBD1 (6 bases). Germline CDR1 reads KGHDR; CDR2 reads SFDVKD. Trimming cost V 9 bases and J 4 bases, with 20 bases left between them. CDR3 length: 15 residues.

The rearrangement links TRBV12-3 or TRBV12-4 to TRBJ1-1; 10 bases line up with TRBD1. The CDR3 extends over 15 amino acids. V gave up 7 bases and J gave up 6 bases; unmatched junction bases: 11. The CDR3 loop is CASIHPGQGTPEAFF. The CDR3 coding sequence is TGTGCCAGCATCCACCCGGGACAGGGGACCCCTGAAGCTTTCTTT.

The chain couples TRBV20-1 to TRBJ2-7; the D gene is possibly TRBD1 (5 bases). From germline, CDR1 is DFQATT and CDR2 SNEGSKA (reference sequence). The CDR3 runs to 12 residues. V lost 1 base and J 6 bases, leaving 10 bases between the germline ends. CDR3 in DNA: TGCAGTGCTAGAGTGGAAGGGGTCGAGCAGTACTTC. This translates into CSARVEGVEQYF.

This sequence joins TRBV6-1 and TRBJ1-5, with 7 bases that match TRBD1. The germline V gene encodes CDR1 MNHNS and CDR2 SASEGT. This CDR3 region has 17 residues. The junction had 16 bases not matched to a gene; V was cut back by 1 base and J by 10 bases. The CDR3 DNA follows: TGTGCCAGCAGTGAAGACCTGTTTGTGGACAGGTTGCAACCCCAGCATTTT. Its protein product is CASSEDLFVDRLQPQHF.

As DNA, the CDR3 is TGTGCCAGCAGCCAAGAGAGCGGGCTAGCAGGTGAGCAGTACTTC. Translated: CASSQESGLAGEQYF. The chain carries TRBV4-2 and TRBJ2-7; D might be TRBD2 (6 bases). The CDR3 loop spans 15 amino acids. Germline V gene sequence: CDR1 LGHNA, CDR2 YNFKEQ. The V end lost 0 bases, the J end lost 7 bases, and 16 bases lay between the germline ends.

This chain connects TRBV15 to TRBJ1-6; 7 bases agree with TRBD1. The V gene's germline CDR1 is LNHNV and CDR2 YYDKDF (reference sequence). The length of the CDR3 is 15 residues. Germline trimming cut 1 base from V and 7 bases from J; bases unmatched to any gene: 4. Here the CDR3 reads CATSRGGQQNSPLHF. The CDR3 nucleotides are TGTGCCACCAGCAGAGGGGGACAGCAAAATTCACCCCTCCACTTT.

The chain links TRBV12-5 to TRBJ2-7, with D perhaps TRBD2 (5 bases). Germline V gene lookup returns CDR1 LGHNT and CDR2 FRNRAP. The V end lost 1 base, the J end lost 2 bases, and 6 bases lay between the germline ends. The CDR3 length is 13 residues. CDR3 protein: CASGLERPYEQYF. CDR3 DNA sequence: TGTGCTAGTGGTTTGGAGCGGCCCTACGAGCAGTACTTC. The variable domain in full, completed from reference TRBV12-5 and TRBJ2-7, reads DARVTQTPRHKVTEMGQEVTMRCQPILGHNTVFWYRQTMMQGLELLAYFRNRAPLDDSGMPKDRFSAEMPDATLATLKIQPSEPRDSAVYFCASGLERPYEQYFGPGTRLTVT.

The CDR3 reads CASSRLGATAYNEQFF. Here the CDR3 DNA reads TGTGCCAGCAGCCGACTTGGGGCGACAGCCTACAATGAGCAGTTCTTC. The chain links TRBV7-8 to TRBJ2-1; tentative D call: TRBD1 (5 bases). The CDR3 extends over 16 amino acids. Deletions cut 5 bases from V and 2 bases from J, with 16 bases between. Looked up from germline, CDR1 is SGHVS and CDR2 is FQNEAQ. The full variable domain, its missing parts supplied by reference TRBV7-8 and TRBJ2-1, is GAGVSQSPRYKVAKRGQDVALRCDPISGHVSLFWYQQALGQGPEFLTYFQNEAQLDKSGLPSDRFFAERPEGSVSTLKIQRTQQEDSAVYLCASSRLGATAYNEQFFGPGTRLTVL.

This chain uses TRBV19 with TRBJ1-5; D is undetermined. V was pared by 7 bases and J by 6 bases, with 4 bases between. The CDR3 has 10 amino acids. Germline V gene data show CDR1 as LNHDA and CDR2 as SQIVND (reference sequence). This CDR3 reads CASTGQPQHF. CDR3 coding DNA: TGTGCCAGTACGGGTCAGCCCCAGCATTTT.

The rearrangement links TRBV12-3 or TRBV12-4 to TRBJ2-7, with 8 bases matching TRBD1. V lost 6 bases and J lost 6; bases outside the gene matches: 10. The CDR3 spans 14 residues. In DNA, the CDR3 is TGTGCCAGCAGCCGCGGACAGGGTAAAGGCGAGCAGTACTTC. The encoded protein is CASSRGQGKGEQYF.

The rearrangement uses TRBV20-1 and TRBJ2-7; 11 nucleotides line up with TRBD2. CDR1 is DFQATT and CDR2 is SNEGSKA in the germline V gene (reference sequence). The ends lost 7 bases at V and 6 bases at J; junction bases unmatched: 14. The CDR3 is 15 residues long. CDR3 region: CSVPRGTSGGGEQYF. In DNA form, the CDR3 reads TGCAGTGTCCCTAGAGGGACTAGCGGAGGGGGCGAGCAGTACTTC.

This chain uses TRBV20-1 with TRBJ2-1; D is ambiguous. The CDR3 length is 17 residues. CDR1 is DFQATT and CDR2 is SNEGSKA in the germline V gene (reference sequence). V was shortened by 5 bases and J by 2 bases, with 22 bases between the two germline ends. The CDR3 nucleotides read TGCAGTGCTGCCCTTAACCAAGCCCCTATACCCTACAATGAGCAGTTCTTC. This gives the protein CSAALNQAPIPYNEQFF.

The rearrangement joins TRBV6-5 to TRBJ1-5, with a weak D call TRBD1 (6 bases). Germline CDR1 and CDR2: MNHEY and SVGAGI. Trimming shortened V by 2 bases and J by 0 bases, and 20 bases separated the two germline ends. The CDR3 is made up of 19 amino acids. CDR3 nucleotide sequence: TGTGCCAGCAGTTACAAGGGGGAGTGGGTTGGTGATAGCAATCAGCCCCAGCATTTT. Its protein is CASSYKGEWVGDSNQPQHF.

The chain couples TRBV7-3 to TRBJ2-3; 9 nucleotides match TRBD2. After removal of 5 bases from V and 2 bases from J, the junction contained 5 bases not matched to a gene. CDR1 is SGHTA, CDR2 FQGTGA, per germline. This CDR3 has 15 residues. Here the CDR3 reads CASSLVAGATDTQYF. CDR3 bases: TGTGCCAGCAGCCTGGTAGCGGGGGCCACAGATACGCAGTATTTT.

The chain uses TRBV27 and TRBJ1-2; D possibly corresponds to TRBD1 (5 bases). The CDR3 sequence is 13 residues long. Germline CDR1 is MNHEY and CDR2 is SMNVEV (reference sequence). V was shortened by 7 bases and J by 4 bases, with 13 bases between the two germline ends. The CDR3 protein is CASKQGRGYGYTF. Here the CDR3 DNA reads TGTGCCAGCAAGCAGGGTCGAGGCTATGGCTACACCTTC.

This clonotype was counted once. This chain links TRBV4-3 with TRBJ1-2, with D possibly matching TRBD1 (6 bases). Germline assignment: CDR1 LGHNA and CDR2 YSLEER. The CDR3 length is 15 residues. The V gene lost 4 bases and the J gene lost 6 bases, with 18 bases spanning the gap. The CDR3 bases are TGCGCCAGCAGCCCTACTCAGGGGTTGAAAGATGGCTACACCTTC. Protein: CASSPTQGLKDGYTF.

This chain links TRBV7-9 with TRBJ2-5; unclear D gene. CDR1 is SEHNR and CDR2 is FQNEAQ in the germline V gene (reference sequence). This CDR3 is 12 amino acids long. V lost 6 bases and J 5 bases, leaving 10 bases between the germline ends. CDR3 region: CASSSLGETQYF. The CDR3, as DNA: TGTGCCAGCAGTTCCCTAGGGGAGACCCAGTACTTC.

This clonotype turned up a few times. The chain combines TRBV29-1 with TRBJ1-1; 8 bases align to TRBD1. Germline values: CDR1 SQVTM, CDR2 ANQGSEA. The CDR3 consists of 15 residues. The junction had 7 bases not matched to a gene; V was cut back by 3 bases and J by 1 base. The CDR3: CSVELAGGGNTEAFF. In DNA form, the CDR3 reads TGCAGCGTTGAGTTGGCAGGGGGCGGGAACACTGAAGCTTTCTTT.

The chain is built from TRBV9 and TRBJ2-7; D remains ambiguous. This CDR3 region has 12 residues. The germline CDR1 and CDR2 sequences are SGDLS and YYNGEE. The V and J ends lost 1 base and 6 bases respectively, with 8 bases between them. The CDR3: CASSVRAPEQYF. In DNA form, the CDR3 reads TGTGCCAGCAGCGTAAGAGCGCCCGAGCAGTACTTC.

Here the CDR3 DNA reads TGTGCCAGTAATAAGACACATCCTCGGGCAACTAATGAAAAACTGTTTTTT. Translation: CASNKTHPRATNEKLFF. The genes are TRBV19 and TRBJ1-4; D unclear. The CDR3 length is 17 residues. CDR1 LNHDA and CDR2 SQIVND come from the germline V gene (reference sequence). V lost 7 bases to trimming and J lost 0 bases, with 18 bases between them. Full variable domain (outside the CDR3, taken from reference TRBV19 and TRBJ1-4): DGGITQSPKYLFRKEGQNVTLSCEQNLNHDAMYWYRQDPGQGLRLIYYSQIVNDFQKGDIAEGYSVSREKKESFPLTVTSAQKNPTAFYLCASNKTHPRATNEKLFFGSGTQLSVL.

This chain uses TRBV6-6 with TRBJ2-7; maybe TRBD1 (5 bases). The germline gives CDR1 MNHNY, CDR2 SVGAGI (reference sequence). This CDR3 spans 15 amino acids. V was shortened by 5 bases and J by 3 bases, with 17 bases between the two germline ends. The CDR3 sequence is CASSNPTSQGYEQYF. The CDR3 DNA follows: TGTGCCAGCAGTAACCCCACCTCTCAGGGCTACGAGCAGTACTTC.

The chain's CDR3 is CASSVEQAGVYSPLHF. CDR3 sequence (DNA): TGTGCCAGCAGCGTAGAACAGGCAGGGGTGTATTCACCCCTCCACTTT. V and J are TRBV9 and TRBJ1-6; a weak D match, TRBD1 (6 bases). The CDR3 totals 16 residues. Germline-derived CDR1 and CDR2 are SGDLS and YYNGEE. With 0 bases removed from V and 8 bases from J, the gap between germline ends came to 15 bases.

This clonotype was counted only a few times. The chain has TRBV11-2 and TRBJ2-7; no definite D call. This CDR3 comprises 13 residues. V lost 3 bases and J 0 bases, leaving 6 bases between the germline ends. Germline-derived CDR1 and CDR2 are SGHAT and FQNNGV. CDR3 nucleotides: TGTGCCAGCAGCTTGCAGAGCTCCTACGAGCAGTACTTC. This encodes CASSLQSSYEQYF.

This chain joins TRBV25-1 and TRBJ2-7; 7 bases map to TRBD1. The germline gives CDR1 MGHDK, CDR2 SYGVNS. The CDR3 consists of 13 residues. Trimming cost V 3 bases and J 6 bases; bases outside gene matches: 5. CDR3 protein: CASSDPRQGEQYF. In nucleotides, the CDR3 is TGTGCCAGCAGTGACCCGAGACAGGGCGAGCAGTACTTC.

This chain uses TRBV29-1 with TRBJ2-6; D remains ambiguous. CDR1 SQVTM and CDR2 ANQGSEA come from the germline V gene. V lost 3 bases and J 0 bases, leaving 3 bases between the germline ends. This CDR3 is built from 13 residues. In nucleotides, the CDR3 is TGCAGCGTTGAGAGCTCTGGGGCCAACGTCCTGACTTTC. Translated, it gives CSVESSGANVLTF.